This TCR beta chain was profiled in a study of cytomegalovirus exposure and HLA in healthy donors. The CDR3 length is 22 residues. Looked up from germline, CDR1 is LNHNV and CDR2 is YYDKDF (reference sequence). The V gene lost 8 bases and the J gene lost 0 bases, with 35 bases spanning the gap. The donors were part of the validation cohort, which consisted of some 120 subjects and was separate from the first cohort of about 650 subjects. Method: immunoSEQ multiplex PCR; TCRdb's copy keeps in-frame clones and lacks some. The sample has 120,000 to 150,000 clones; roughly 90% are singletons. Sequenced material: PBMCs. This TCR was sampled from a man aged 18 to 35 in good health and CMV-seropositive. V gene TRBV15 combines with J gene TRBJ1-5; tentative D call: TRBD1 (6 bases). CDR3 nucleotide sequence: TGTGCCACCCCGGGGTCGGGGGGCGAACAAGGACCGATTGGTTATAGCAATCAGCCCCAGCATTTT. It specifies CATPGSGGEQGPIGYSNQPQHF.